This TCR beta chain is drawn from a study of early T cells in non-severe SARS-CoV-2 infection. Study summary: Sequencing of unsorted whole blood was done on bulk RNA, leaving chains unpaired.

This CDR3 has 13 residues. V lost 0 bases and J lost 2, with 5 bases in between. Germline V gives CDR1 SGHRS, CDR2 YFSETQ. This clonotype has a handful of counts. TCRdb itself ran the 5' RACE reads through MiXCR, one entry per CDR3 protein. This sample carries over 60,000 distinct CDR3 sequences, roughly a tenth of them seen once, and the ten largest clones take around 5.5%. V gene TRBV5-1 combines with J gene TRBJ1-1, with unresolved D. The sequenced material came from whole blood. The receptor was isolated from an adult who was a healthcare worker with PCR-confirmed SARS-CoV-2 infection or an uninfected control (not recorded which). The CDR3 sequence is CASSLGRNTEAFF. The CDR3, as DNA: TGCGCCAGCAGCTTGGGCAGAAACACTGAAGCTTTCTTT.